These T cell receptor beta chains were read from a single sample in a study of blood T cell repertoires in COVID-19. The data were produced by immunoSEQ multiplex PCR, yet TCRdb's version contains in-frame clones alone and is incomplete. The data contain roughly 45,000 clones, 85% to 90% of them singletons. Sequenced material: peripheral blood. Receptors were obtained from a woman aged 80 or over with COVID-19, enrolled during active disease. The CDR3 runs from the conserved cysteine through the conserved F or W. A D gene is named only where the DNA matches it firmly. The size field is filled for only some rows; it gives once, few, many or a size class.

>TRBJ1-5|.|.|TRBV10-3
CATAGQSSNQPQHF
TGTGCCACCGCAGGACAGTCTAGCAATCAGCCCCAGCATTTT
>TRBJ2-3|.|.|TRBV27
CASSLDPPGDTQYF
TGTGCCAGCAGTTTAGATCCCCCCGGGGATACGCAGTATTTT
>TRBJ2-7|.|.|TRBV7-9
CASSTTGPTYEQYF
TGTGCCAGCAGCACAACAGGTCCCACCTACGAGCAGTACTTC
>TRBJ1-5|.|.|TRBV27
CASSLSPGEGQPQHF
TGTGCCAGCAGTTTATCCCCCGGGGAGGGCCAGCCCCAGCATTTT
>TRBJ1-6|.|TRBD1|TRBV28
CASSRAGGNSPLHF
TGTGCCAGCAGTCGAGCAGGGGGTAATTCACCCCTCCACTTT
>TRBJ2-2|once|.|TRBV3-1/TRBV3-2
CASSRGTGELFF
TGTGCCAGCAGCCGAGGGACCGGGGAGCTGTTTTTT
>TRBJ2-2|.|.|TRBV5-1
CASSLDSGDFRELFF
TGCGCCAGCAGCTTGGACTCAGGGGATTTTCGGGAGCTGTTTTTT
>TRBJ2-3|.|TRBD2|TRBV5-1
CASSLAASGSADTQYF
TGCGCCAGCAGCTTGGCCGCTAGCGGGAGCGCAGATACGCAGTATTTT
>TRBJ1-1|.|TRBD1|TRBV6-5
CASSYSNRGSTEAFF
TGTGCCAGCAGTTACTCGAACAGGGGGAGTACTGAAGCTTTCTTT
>TRBJ2-1|.|.|TRBV27
CASSFSGDYNEQFF
TGTGCCAGCAGTTTTAGCGGAGACTACAATGAGCAGTTCTTC
>TRBJ2-7|.|.|TRBV28
CASSRQNLVGGEQYF
TGTGCCAGCAGTCGACAGAACCTAGTCGGGGGCGAGCAGTACTTC
>TRBJ2-5|.|.|TRBV25-1
CASSSLGVRETQYF
TGTGCCAGCAGTTCCCTAGGGGTGAGAGAGACCCAGTACTTC
>TRBJ1-1|.|.|TRBV4-1
CASSQFRLNTEAFF
TGCGCCAGCAGCCAATTCAGGTTGAACACTGAAGCTTTCTTT
>TRBJ2-3|few|.|TRBV18
CASSSLTSFEGTDTQYF
TGTGCCAGCTCAAGCCTGACTAGTTTTGAGGGCACAGATACGCAGTATTTT
>TRBJ1-2|.|TRBD1|TRBV6-6
CASSSSGTVGYGYTF
TGTGCCAGCAGTTCCTCCGGGACAGTGGGCTATGGCTACACCTTC
>TRBJ1-2|.|TRBD1|TRBV4-1
CASSPPGQAGRYGYTF
TGCGCCAGCAGCCCTCCGGGACAGGCCGGGAGGTATGGCTACACCTTC
>TRBJ2-7|.|TRBD2|TRBV5-6
CASSRPGALAGTKQYF
TGTGCCAGCAGCCGACCAGGGGCACTAGCGGGGACCAAGCAGTACTTC
>TRBJ1-2|.|.|TRBV19
CASRVTANYGYTF
TGTGCCAGTAGGGTGACAGCAAACTATGGCTACACCTTC
>TRBJ2-3|.|TRBD1|TRBV5-1
CASSWNRGESGTDTQYF
TGCGCCAGCAGCTGGAACAGGGGGGAGTCTGGCACAGATACGCAGTATTTT
>TRBJ2-3|.|.|TRBV2
CASSKMAQGPFTDTQYF
TGTGCCAGCAGTAAAATGGCCCAGGGCCCCTTCACAGATACGCAGTATTTT
>TRBJ1-5|.|TRBD1|TRBV7-2
CASSTQTGGPGQPQHF
TGTGCCAGCAGCACGCAGACAGGGGGCCCCGGTCAGCCCCAGCATTTT
>TRBJ1-1|few|.|TRBV5-1
CASSLDKRQDKFHEAFF
TGCGCCAGCAGCTTGGATAAGAGGCAGGACAAGTTTCATGAAGCTTTCTTT
>TRBJ2-7|.|.|TRBV10-3
CAISEALGRSGYEQYF
TGTGCCATCAGTGAGGCGTTGGGCCGAAGCGGCTACGAGCAGTACTTC
>TRBJ1-1|once|TRBD1|TRBV9
CASSVGQGFPEAFF
TGTGCCAGCAGCGTAGGACAGGGTTTCCCTGAAGCTTTCTTT
>TRBJ2-5|once|.|TRBV21-1
CASSNTTSARWETQYF
TGTGCCAGCAGCAATACGACTAGCGCCAGGTGGGAGACCCAGTACTTC
>TRBJ2-7|.|TRBD2|TRBV7-9
CASSQVLAPPLYEQYF
TGTGCCAGCAGCCAAGTACTAGCGCCTCCCCTCTACGAGCAGTACTTC
>TRBJ1-1|.|TRBD1|TRBV5-1
CASSLLGTGETEAFF
TGCGCCAGCAGCTTGCTCGGGACAGGGGAGACTGAAGCTTTCTTT
>TRBJ1-1|.|TRBD1|TRBV28
CASSLWTGSLNTEAFF
TGTGCCAGCAGTTTGTGGACAGGGAGTCTGAACACTGAAGCTTTCTTT
>TRBJ2-3|.|.|TRBV5-1
CASSMTPLEDTQYF
TGCGCCAGCAGCATGACACCTTTGGAAGATACGCAGTATTTT
>TRBJ1-3|few|TRBD1|TRBV5-1
CASSLVGQRDSGNTIYF
TGCGCCAGCAGCTTGGTGGGACAGAGGGACTCTGGAAACACCATATATTTT
>TRBJ1-1|.|TRBD1|TRBV4-1
CASSHVRTGLRVTEAFF
TGCGCCAGCAGCCACGTCAGGACAGGGCTTCGAGTCACTGAAGCTTTCTTT
>TRBJ2-3|.|.|TRBV4-2
CASSQAGDTQYF
TGTGCCAGCAGCCAAGCGGGAGATACGCAGTATTTT
>TRBJ1-2|.|TRBD1|TRBV7-9
CASGTGGWYGYTF
TGTGCCAGCGGCACAGGGGGCTGGTATGGCTACACCTTC
>TRBJ2-5|.|TRBD2|TRBV11-3
CASSSRTSGSMGKETQYF
TGTGCCAGCAGCTCGAGGACTAGCGGGAGCATGGGTAAAGAGACCCAGTACTTC
>TRBJ2-7|.|TRBD1|TRBV9
CASSAGAGGFYEQYF
TGTGCCAGCAGCGCGGGGGCAGGGGGCTTTTACGAGCAGTACTTC
>TRBJ2-2|.|TRBD2|TRBV5-1
CASRLAGGTNTGELFF
TGCGCCAGCAGGCTAGCGGGGGGTACGAACACCGGGGAGCTGTTTTTT
>TRBJ1-6|.|TRBD1|TRBV28
CASSLSYPQGVGSPLHF
TGTGCCAGCAGTTTATCCTATCCGCAGGGGGTTGGTTCACCCCTCCACTTT
>TRBJ1-5|.|TRBD1|TRBV18
CASSPQKTGLYSNQPQHF
TGTGCCAGCTCACCACAAAAGACAGGGCTCTATAGCAATCAGCCCCAGCATTTT
>TRBJ2-3|.|TRBD2|TRBV19
CASSKSWASGRTDTQYF
TGTGCCAGTAGTAAGTCTTGGGCTAGCGGGAGGACAGATACGCAGTATTTT
>TRBJ1-2|.|TRBD1|TRBV13
CASSLAGQGAGNYGYTF
TGTGCCAGCAGCTTAGCTGGACAGGGGGCGGGTAACTATGGCTACACCTTC
>TRBJ1-3|.|.|TRBV19
CASSMMAGPGNTIYF
TGTGCCAGTAGTATGATGGCAGGCCCTGGAAACACCATATATTTT
>TRBJ2-2|.|TRBD2|TRBV7-3
CASSRPGTSNTGELFF
TGTGCCAGCAGCAGACCCGGGACTAGTAACACCGGGGAGCTGTTTTTT
>TRBJ2-1|.|.|TRBV7-2
CASSFSTELLIF
TGTGCCAGCAGCTTCTCAACTGAACTTTTGATCTTC
>TRBJ2-2|.|.|TRBV19
CASSRYRRNTGELFF
TGTGCCAGTAGTAGGTACAGGAGGAACACCGGGGAGCTGTTTTTT
>TRBJ1-6|few|.|TRBV5-6
CASSLQQFYNSPLHF
TGTGCCAGCAGTTTACAGCAATTTTATAATTCACCCCTCCACTTT
>TRBJ1-5|.|.|TRBV6-2/TRBV6-3
CASSYDVGLAGQPQHF
TGTGCCAGCAGTTACGACGTCGGGCTAGCGGGACAGCCCCAGCATTTT
>TRBJ2-1|.|TRBD1|TRBV24-1
CATISRGRLWRFF
TGTGCCACCATAAGCAGGGGGCGGCTCTGGAGGTTCTTC
>TRBJ1-5|.|.|TRBV2
CASTSNRAGNQPQHF
TGTGCCAGCACCTCCAACAGGGCGGGCAATCAGCCCCAGCATTTT
>TRBJ1-2|once|TRBD1|TRBV6-5
CASSVRTGDGYTF
TGTGCCAGCAGCGTCCGGACAGGAGATGGCTACACCTTC
>TRBJ2-3|.|TRBD2|TRBV7-6
CASSLNPTSARTDTQYF
TGTGCCAGCAGCCTCAATCCGACTAGCGCCCGCACGGATACGCAGTATTTT
>TRBJ1-6|.|TRBD1|TRBV6-5
CASGQDYNSPLHF
TGTGCCAGCGGACAGGACTATAATTCACCCCTCCACTTT
>TRBJ1-6|once|.|TRBV9
CASSPRVSFSYNSPLHF
TGTGCCAGCAGCCCTCGAGTCTCGTTCTCCTATAATTCACCCCTCCACTTT
>TRBJ1-6|.|.|TRBV15
CATSRDPGNSPLHF
TGTGCCACCAGCAGAGATCCGGGGAATTCACCCCTCCACTTT
>TRBJ2-3|.|TRBD2|TRBV5-1
CASSSGLAGVNTQYF
TGCGCCAGCAGCTCGGGACTAGCGGGGGTGAATACGCAGTATTTT
>TRBJ1-2|.|TRBD1|TRBV28
CASSADRGYGYTF
TGTGCCAGCAGTGCGGACAGGGGCTATGGCTACACCTTC
>TRBJ1-1|.|TRBD1|TRBV4-1
CASSQGGTGVNTEAFF
TGCGCCAGCAGCCAAGGGGGGACAGGGGTGAACACTGAAGCTTTCTTT
>TRBJ2-7|.|.|TRBV18
CASSPGGVHEQYF
TGTGCCAGCTCACCGGGAGGAGTCCACGAGCAGTACTTC